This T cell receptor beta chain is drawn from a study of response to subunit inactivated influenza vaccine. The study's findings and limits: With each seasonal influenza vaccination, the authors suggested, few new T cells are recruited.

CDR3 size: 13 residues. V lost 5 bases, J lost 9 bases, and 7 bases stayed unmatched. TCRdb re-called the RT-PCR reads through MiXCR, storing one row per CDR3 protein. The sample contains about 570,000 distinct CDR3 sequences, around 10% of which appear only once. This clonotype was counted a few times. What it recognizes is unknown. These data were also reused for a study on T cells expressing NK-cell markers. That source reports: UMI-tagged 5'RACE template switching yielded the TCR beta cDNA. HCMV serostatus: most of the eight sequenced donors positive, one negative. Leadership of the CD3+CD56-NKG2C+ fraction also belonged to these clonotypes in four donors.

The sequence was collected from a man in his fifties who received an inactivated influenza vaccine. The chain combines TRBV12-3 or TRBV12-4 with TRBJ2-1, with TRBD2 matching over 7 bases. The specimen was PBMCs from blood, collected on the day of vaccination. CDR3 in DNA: TGTGCCAGCAGTCGACTAGCAGAGGGTGAGCAGTTCTTC. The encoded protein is CASSRLAEGEQFF.